This T cell receptor (beta chain) was sequenced during a study of blood T cell repertoires in COVID-19 (dated by TCRdb to 2018 to 2020). About the study as a whole: The collaborator samples originated in the United States, Italy and Spain and spanned the acute and convalescent phases of COVID-19. The material from the prospective study consisted of cDNA or gDNA derived from T cells, B-cell-depleted T cells, or PBMCs. The dataset comprised deeply sampled blood TCRbeta repertoires from subjects exposed to, actively infected with, or recovered from COVID-19. A freely available public database, intended as a resource for researchers studying the immune response to SARS-CoV-2, is where the repertoires were released. The samples were drawn from two sources: the first 160 participants of the ongoing ImmuneRACE study, and fewer than 1,500 subjects contributed by 6 global collaborators. A de-identified subject ID, COVID-19 status, age in years and sex were almost always included in the sample metadata. Where HLA class I and class II types were available, the types were taken from metadata supplied by the sample provider, not from assay-based typing.

CDR1 and CDR2 are read off the germline V gene (reference sequence) as LGHDT and YNNKEL. There are 14 amino acids in the CDR3, from cysteine to phenylalanine inclusive. Only the CDR3 DNA is retained, 42 bases long and in frame from the first base. V was cut back by 4 bases and J by 2 bases, leaving a gap of 9 bases between them. Participants in the prospective study were enrolled through a virtual design, were aged about 18 to 89 years, and lived in approximately 25 United States geographic areas. To assign participants to cohorts, the prospective study relied on clinical history that participants themselves reported in a screening survey and a study questionnaire. ImmuneRACE Cohort 3 recovered participants were defined by two consecutive negative NP/OP PCR tests, healthcare professional clearance, or symptom resolution. Each participant in the prospective study had whole blood, serum and a nasopharyngeal or oropharyngeal swab collected by mobile phlebotomists. Over a roughly two-month period, participants in the prospective study had the option of providing additional blood draws and questionnaires. Before DNA extraction, prospective study blood samples were shipped either frozen or at room temperature.

Of note for this clone: No antigen is known for it. No base quality values were provided; no much bigger clone lies one nucleotide off.

TCRbeta CDR3 regions were amplified from genomic DNA by means of the immunoSEQ Assay, a bias-controlled multiplex PCR. In the paper's pipeline: Within the assay, amplification of reference gene primers was used to estimate how many nucleated cells each sample contained. To quantify the absolute abundance of each unique TCRbeta CDR3 rearrangement, sequence reads were collapsed and filtered. For each sample, productive Simpson clonality was calculated as the square root of Simpson's diversity index across productive rearrangements. This is the immuneACCESS table as TCRdb keeps it, with only in-frame sequences that have V and J called. A part of the clones is gone; compared with another copy, unresolved V genes explain less than half, and the rest is unexplained. V, J and clone size derive from that table, while D and trimming were established from the DNA sequence. For this sample there are about 270,000 clones; more than 75% appear just once. The ten largest clones capture around a sixth of the sample.

Overall study outcomes, separate from this receptor: How much clinical and demographic metadata was included differed by source and by participant, and the metadata was provided uncurated.

The rearrangement joined TRBV3-1 (or the pseudogene TRBV3-2) to TRBJ1-5; the D gene assignment is ambiguous. The source is a man between 18 and 35 years old who had recovered from COVID-19. Sequenced input: PBMCs or T cells enriched from blood (not recorded which). In nucleotide form, the sequence is TGTGCCAGCAGCCCCCGCGGGGGCAATCAGCCCCAGCATTTT. Translated, it reads CASSPRGGNQPQHF.